The entry that follows covers one T cell receptor (beta chain) sequence. Its recognized antigen is unknown. Base qualities are not provided; no much larger clone lies one nucleotide away. CDR1 and CDR2, looked up from the germline V gene (reference sequence), are MNHNY and SVGAGI. The CDR3, from cysteine to phenylalanine, totals 15 residues. The entry retains the CDR3 DNA only, 45 bases that are in frame from base 1. Deletion took 2 bases off V and 4 bases off J, with a span of 11 bases between the germline ends. Using the deep immunoSEQ assay, TCR CDR3 regions were amplified from genomic DNA by multiplex PCR. Extracted genomic DNA from each cell subset was spread evenly across all wells of several immunoSEQ 96-well plates, with each plate serving as a replicate. For sorted subsets, around 200 ng genomic DNA, equal to 25,000 to 35,000 T cell genomes, was loaded into each replicate PCR. Purified libraries were measured with a Qubit 3.0 fluorometer, size-checked on a Bioanalyzer 2100, and measured again with the KAPA Library Quantification kit. Each immunoSEQ 96-well plate was sequenced on its own single-read 150-cycle Illumina NextSeq 550 flow cell. From the authors' description of their analysis: The immunoSEQ output contained only junctional sequences without quality scores, so filtering could not match that applied to full-length reads. Sequences were annotated with PyIR, a Python wrapper for IgBLAST v1.9, and V/J genes and CDR3 were assigned using IMGT germline references. Reads were removed for weak V/J assignments (E-value above 1e-6), missing CDR3, stop codons, out-of-frame junctions, or ambiguous translated residues. A V3J clonotype was defined by an identical inferred V gene, J gene, and CDR3 amino acid sequence. To compute the percentage overlap between repertoires, the number of shared unique clonotypes was divided by the size of the smaller repertoire. Three approaches were used to assess repertoire richness: RTK rarefaction, the Chao1 estimator, and Recon v2.1 estimates of unobserved clonotypes. For all TCRbeta clonotypes obtained by the gDNA method from a few donors, generation probabilities were computed with OLGA. What TCRdb holds here is the immuneACCESS table cut down to in-frame rearrangements. Part of the clones is not present; checked against another copy, under half of the missing clones reflect an unresolved V gene, and the others are unexplained. V and J calls and clone size are as listed in that table; D and trimming were resolved from the DNA. The sample table contains 600,000 to 750,000 clones; only one count was recorded for less than 95% of them. Of the sample, approximately 35% falls within the top ten clones.

The sample is drawn from a study of shared clonotypes between healthy human individuals (TCRdb year 2020). For context, the study as a whole: The cohort included three men and a couple of women between 18 and 49 years of age. For each donor, CD4 naive and CD4 memory were each run on three plates, CD8 naive on two plates, and CD8 memory on one plate. Blood TCR repertoires of roughly five healthy adults were deeply sequenced to estimate repertoire size and the extent of clonotype sharing between individuals. Different laboratories and diverse techniques were used to prepare libraries and sequence TCR repertoires, to increase sequencing depth and limit assay-specific biases. Each donor's leukapheresis produced roughly between roughly 0.9 and 9 billion PBMCs. On the study overall, not on this receptor specifically: Only blood was sampled, and tissue TCR repertoires likely differ from those in blood. Pairwise subsampling led to the expectation that sequencing depth would affect the degree of clonotype sharing among donors. The genetic and exposure-history diversity represented was limited by the small number of donors. Naive subsets generally had larger estimated clonotype richness than memory subsets. Higher generation probabilities were observed for clonotypes shared by all four sorted-subset donors than for non-shared clonotypes. Across a handful of donors, roughly 5.1% of naive CD4, roughly 3.5% of naive CD8, around 2.1% of memory CD4, and roughly 0.4% of memory CD8 clonotypes were shared. Rarefaction of sorted-subset datasets indicated incomplete sequencing despite the large sequencing depth.

The donors were healthy, HIV-negative adults with no recently reported acute infections or vaccinations. Only Caucasian adults living in Nashville, Tennessee, USA were represented among the donors. The CD8 memory samples were a combination of magnetically selected CD45RO+ cells and CCR7-negative CD45RA+ effector memory (TemRA) cells. Blood was obtained by leukapheresis, after which PBMCs were separated by Ficoll-Histopaque density gradient centrifugation and cryopreserved in liquid nitrogen vapor phase. Purity and quantity of every magnetically sorted T cell population were checked by analytical flow cytometry. Genomic DNA was isolated from every sorted fraction and measured by UV absorbance on a Nanodrop 2000c.

The receptor chain draws on TRBV6-6 and TRBJ2-2; too little of a D gene remains to name it. The sequence came from a man younger than 35 in good health. Some clones in this sample may be carry-over from other donors' samples. What was sequenced was memory CD8+ T cells from PBMCs. The meaning of the sample's cell subset or site label: CD45RO+ cells pooled with CCR7-negative TemRA cells. The CDR3 reads CASSYGELVTGELFF. The sequenced DNA: TGTGCCAGCAGTTACGGTGAATTGGTCACCGGGGAGCTGTTTTTT.